The 26 T cell receptor beta chains reported below all come from one sample, sequenced in a study of regulatory T cells in long-lasting Graves disease. Relying on iRepertoire HTBI primers and Arm-PCR of CDR3 regions, the team built TCR beta libraries. TCRdb reprocessed the multiplex PCR reads with MiXCR, giving one entry per CDR3 protein. The sample includes roughly 470,000 distinct CDR3 sequences, roughly 20% of them seen just once. Time point given: persistent/refractory GD, antithyroid drugs over 5 years with positive TRAb. RNA isolated from PBMCs was used to make the TCR library. The sample consisted of peripheral blood mononuclear cells (PBMCs), taken when the disease was refractory, from a patient treated with antithyroid drugs. These receptors originate from a female donor with Graves disease.

This clonotype has at least ten counts. The junction differs from germline at one of its ends, possibly a read error. The CDR3 DNA is TGTGCCAGCAGCTTCGGGACGACGTATGACTACACCTTC. It translates to CASSFGTTYDYTF. The chain couples TRBV11-2 to TRBJ1-2, with a possible D match to TRBD1 (5 bases). This CDR3 contains 13 residues. Germline CDR1 SGHAT, CDR2 FQNNGV.

This clonotype has just a few counts. V and J are TRBV20-1 and TRBJ1-1, with D possibly TRBD1 on 6 matching bases. Deletions cut 3 bases from V and 1 base from J, with 9 bases between. The CDR3 spans 13 residues. CDR1 and CDR2 from the germline V gene are DFQATT and SNEGSKA (reference sequence). This CDR3 is CSARTGPNTEAFF. In nucleotides, the CDR3 is TGCAGTGCTAGGACAGGCCCGAACACTGAAGCTTTCTTT.

V gene TRBV11-3 combines with J gene TRBJ2-7; D possibly corresponds to TRBD2 (6 bases). V was pared by 1 base and J by 7 bases, with 14 bases between. The CDR3 is 14 residues long. Germline CDR1 and CDR2: SGHNT and YENEEA. The CDR3 loop is CASSLVEGGGEQYF. CDR3 DNA: TGTGCCAGCAGCTTAGTTGAGGGAGGAGGAGAGCAGTACTTC.

The chain is built from TRBV29-1 and TRBJ2-7, with 7 bases aligning to TRBD1. This CDR3 has 14 amino acids. Per the germline V gene, CDR1 is SQVTM and CDR2 is ANQGSEA. V lost 3 bases to trimming and J lost 3 bases; unmatched junction nucleotides: 8. The CDR3 sequence is CSVESPGQNYEQYF. The DNA for the CDR3 is TGCAGCGTTGAGAGCCCGGGACAGAACTACGAGCAGTACTTC.

This chain links TRBV7-9 with TRBJ1-5, with D tentatively TRBD1 (5 bases). The V and J ends lost 5 bases and 7 bases respectively, with 18 bases between them. CDR1 is SEHNR and CDR2 is FQNEAQ in the germline V gene (reference sequence). The length of the CDR3 is 15 residues. CDR3 residues: CASSQLGEGLQPQHF. Here the CDR3 DNA reads TGTGCCAGCAGCCAGTTGGGGGAGGGTCTGCAGCCCCAGCATTTT.

This clonotype was recorded a few times. V and J are TRBV10-2 and TRBJ2-6; 8 bases match TRBD1. This CDR3 is built from 16 residues. Germline CDR1 and CDR2: WSHSY and SAAADI. V shed 0 bases and J 15 bases; nucleotides not matched to a gene: 13. CDR3 protein: CASSESKAGGSRGLTF. The CDR3 nucleotides are TGCGCCAGCAGTGAGTCGAAGGCAGGGGGCTCCCGTGGCCTGACTTTC.

This clonotype was counted a few times. The V and J genes are TRBV4-2 and TRBJ2-5, with unresolved D. Trimming left V 3 bases short and J 2 bases short, with 7 bases between. The CDR3 extends over 13 amino acids. CDR1 and CDR2 (germline): LGHNA, YNFKEQ. In DNA form, the CDR3 reads TGTGCCAGCAGCCAGGTGGATCAAGAGACCCAGTACTTC. Residues: CASSQVDQETQYF.

In this sample, this clonotype turned up a few times. This could be a read error, since a much larger clone is one nucleotide away. Given the absence of the conserved phenylalanine or tryptophan at the CDR3 end, a read error is likely. The chain couples TRBV2 to TRBJ2-7; D remains ambiguous. V was trimmed by 10 bases and J by 6 bases, leaving 16 bases between them. The germline V gene encodes CDR1 SNHLY and CDR2 FYNNEI. The CDR3 runs 12 residues. The DNA for the CDR3 is TGTGCCACCCCCGGGTTGCGTGGCGAGCAGTACCTC. Amino acid sequence: CATPGLRGEQYL.

This clonotype was seen only a few times. The J gene is TRBJ2-5, the V gene TRBV9; 7 bases agree with TRBD2. Per germline, CDR1 SGDLS and CDR2 YYNGEE. Trimming took 6 bases from V and 2 from J; bases not matched to a gene: 13. This CDR3 spans 16 amino acids. The DNA of the CDR3 is TGTGCCAGCACCCCACACGGGGCTAGCGGACAAGAGACCCAGTACTTC. Encoded protein: CASTPHGASGQETQYF.

The rearrangement links TRBV20-1 to TRBJ2-7, with 7 positions matching TRBD1. CDR3 length: 13 residues. Germline V gives CDR1 DFQATT, CDR2 SNEGSKA (reference sequence). The trim removed 5 bases at V and 0 bases at J, leaving 4 bases unmatched. The CDR3 reads CSALTGSSYEQYF. CDR3 bases: TGCAGTGCTTTGACAGGGAGCTCCTACGAGCAGTACTTC.

This clonotype was found a few times. The chain uses TRBV6-1 and TRBJ2-1; D unresolved. CDR3 length equals 14 residues. V lost 7 bases, J lost 0 bases, and 10 bases lay in between. From germline, CDR1 is MNHNS and CDR2 SASEGT. Here the CDR3 reads CASTPLGSYNEQFF. The DNA for the CDR3 is TGTGCCAGCACGCCGCTTGGCTCCTACAATGAGCAGTTCTTC.

This clonotype was recorded a few times. The chain recombines TRBV7-8 with TRBJ1-6; 8 bases map to TRBD1. The J segment lost 6 bases and the V segment lost 5 bases, leaving 6 bases of the junction unmatched. Per germline, CDR1 SGHVS and CDR2 FQNEAQ. The CDR3 runs 15 residues. The CDR3 is CASSTYRGSNSPLHF. The DNA of the CDR3 is TGTGCCAGCAGCACTTACAGGGGGAGTAATTCACCCCTCCACTTT. Full variable domain (outside the CDR3, taken from reference TRBV7-8 and TRBJ1-6): GAGVSQSPRYKVAKRGQDVALRCDPISGHVSLFWYQQALGQGPEFLTYFQNEAQLDKSGLPSDRFFAERPEGSVSTLKIQRTQQEDSAVYLCASSTYRGSNSPLHFGNGTRLTVT.

V is TRBV6-5 and J is TRBJ1-5; TRBD1 might be the D (6 bases). V lost 0 bases to trimming and J lost 5 bases, with 14 bases between them. The CDR3 covers 16 residues. Germline lookup yields CDR1 MNHEY and CDR2 SVGAGI. The CDR3 protein is CASSYSGGRGDQPQHF. CDR3 DNA sequence: TGTGCCAGCAGTTACTCGGGGGGGCGGGGGGATCAGCCCCAGCATTTT.

This clonotype was seen at least ten times. The chain employs TRBV11-2 and TRBJ1-1; D unclear. Germline V gene sequence: CDR1 SGHAT, CDR2 FQNNGV. The ends were cut back, 1 base at V and 1 base at J, with 7 bases in the middle. CDR3 length equals 14 residues. The CDR3 sequence is CASSLGQQNTEAFF. CDR3 nucleotides: TGTGCCAGCAGCTTAGGGCAGCAGAACACTGAAGCTTTCTTT. The full variable domain, in which reference TRBV11-2 and TRBJ1-1 provide the parts outside the CDR3, is EAGVAQSPRYKIIEKRQSVAFWCNPISGHATLYWYQQILGQGPKLLIQFQNNGVVDDSQLPKDRFSAERLKGVDSTLKIQPAKLEDSAVYLCASSLGQQNTEAFFGQGTRLTVV.

This clonotype has a count of ten or more. This chain links TRBV28 with TRBJ1-4; D unresolved. Germline V gene data show CDR1 as MDHEN and CDR2 as SYDVKM. Deletions cut 3 bases from V and 4 bases from J, with 9 bases between. CDR3 size: 14 residues. CDR3 sequence: CASSFSRFNEKLFF. The CDR3 nucleotides read TGTGCCAGCAGTTTCTCACGGTTTAATGAAAAACTGTTTTTT.

This chain joins TRBV29-1 and TRBJ2-7, with D possibly being TRBD1 (5 bases). Trimming cost V 6 bases and J 4 bases, with 10 bases left between them. This CDR3 comprises 11 residues. The germline CDR1 and CDR2 sequences are SQVTM and ANQGSEA. CDR3 residues: CSVENRYEQYF. The CDR3 DNA follows: TGCAGCGTCGAGAACAGGTACGAGCAGTACTTC.

This chain uses TRBV27 with TRBJ1-2; a possible D gene is TRBD1 (5 bases). Germline assignment: CDR1 MNHEY and CDR2 SMNVEV (reference sequence). The CDR3 runs to 14 residues. V was trimmed by 4 bases and J by 5 bases, leaving 14 bases between them. The CDR3 region has the DNA TGTGCCAGCAGTTCCCAGACAGTGAAGTATGGCTACACCTTC. Translation: CASSSQTVKYGYTF.

Remarks on this clonotype: A read error may be the cause here, since a much bigger clone is one base away. V gene TRBV14 combines with J gene TRBJ2-5; 9 bases are a match to TRBD1. The CDR3 has 15 residues. The junction had 12 bases not matched to a gene; V was cut back by 4 bases and J by 9 bases. The germline V gene has CDR1 SGHDN and CDR2 FVKESK. CDR3 in DNA: TGTGCCAGCAGCCCCCGGGGACAGGGCGTGGAGGCCCAGTACTTC. As protein: CASSPRGQGVEAQYF.

This clonotype was picked up many times. V usage is TRBV27 and J usage is TRBJ2-7; a weak D match, TRBD1 (7 bases). V was trimmed by 5 bases and J by 2 bases, leaving 13 bases between them. The V gene's germline CDR1 is MNHEY and CDR2 SMNVEV (reference sequence). CDR3 length: 14 amino acids. The CDR3 DNA reads TGTGCCAGCAGTCCAGGGGGGCGTCCCTACGAGCAGTACTTC. Translation: CASSPGGRPYEQYF.

The chain recombines TRBV19 with TRBJ1-2; D call uncertain. Deletions cut 8 bases from V and 4 bases from J, with 17 bases between. Germline values: CDR1 LNHDA, CDR2 SQIVND (reference sequence). The CDR3 length is 14 residues. The CDR3 DNA sequence: TGTGCCAGTGGATCCCAGTGGGCCGTCTATGGCTACACCTTC. Translation gives CASGSQWAVYGYTF.

J is TRBJ2-1 and V is TRBV7-3, with D possibly called TRBD1 or TRBD2 (5 bases each). This CDR3 is 15 amino acids long. Germline CDR1 is SGHTA and CDR2 is FQGTGA. V was trimmed by 5 bases and J by 10 bases, leaving 21 bases between them. The DNA of the CDR3 is TGTGCCAGCAGCCCCTATATGGGGCACTGGGAGGAGCAGTTCTTC. Encoded protein: CASSPYMGHWEEQFF. Drawing the rest from reference TRBV7-3 and TRBJ2-1, the complete variable domain is GAGVSQTPSNKVTEKGKYVELRCDPISGHTALYWYRQSLGQGPEFLIYFQGTGAADDSGLPNDRFFAVRPEGSVSTLKIQRTERGDSAVYLCASSPYMGHWEEQFFGPGTRLTVL.

This clonotype showed up just a few times. The chain has TRBV20-1 and TRBJ2-2; 14 bases agree with TRBD2. The CDR3 length is 16 residues. V was pared by 3 bases and J by 7 bases, with 7 bases of the junction left unmatched. Per germline, CDR1 DFQATT and CDR2 SNEGSKA (reference sequence). CDR3 DNA: TGCAGTGCTAGTCAGGGACTAGCGGGAGTACACGGGGAGCTGTTTTTT. The encoded protein is CSASQGLAGVHGELFF.

This clonotype has at least ten counts. The rearrangement links TRBV28 to TRBJ1-1; TRBD1 agrees at 7 bases. The CDR3 extends over 14 amino acids. Germline V gene data show CDR1 as MDHEN and CDR2 as SYDVKM. J was trimmed by 0 bases and V by 9 bases; bases with no gene match: 7. CDR3 residues: CASELDRMNTEAFF. DNA of the CDR3: TGTGCCAGTGAACTGGACAGGATGAACACTGAAGCTTTCTTT.

This clonotype was seen at least ten times. The chain joins TRBV3-1 to TRBJ2-7, with TRBD2 matching 10 bases. The CDR3 is 13 amino acids. CDR1 and CDR2 (germline): LGHDT, YNNKEL (reference sequence). V dropped 4 bases and J dropped 12; count of bases not matched to a gene: 9. The CDR3 region is CASSPRLAGPWYF. CDR3 nucleotides: TGTGCCAGCAGCCCTAGACTAGCGGGTCCGTGGTACTTC.

This chain joins TRBV30 and TRBJ1-1, with a possible D match to TRBD1 (5 bases). Germline V gene data show CDR1 as GTSNPN and CDR2 as SVGIG (reference sequence). The V end was cut by 2 bases, the J end by 5 bases, with 12 bases between. The CDR3 totals 13 residues. DNA of the CDR3: TGTGCCTGGAGTCTCGGGGGAAGTACTGAAGCTTTCTTT. Its protein product is CAWSLGGSTEAFF.

The gene calls are TRBV7-9 and TRBJ1-2; 9 positions agree with TRBD1. Germline-derived CDR1 and CDR2 are SEHNR and FQNEAQ (reference sequence). The CDR3 contains 17 residues. J was trimmed by 6 bases and V by 5 bases; bases with no gene match: 16. The CDR3 DNA sequence: TGTGCCAGCAGCCCTCTCGCGGGGGGACAGGGTCGGGATGGCTACACCTTC. This encodes CASSPLAGGQGRDGYTF.